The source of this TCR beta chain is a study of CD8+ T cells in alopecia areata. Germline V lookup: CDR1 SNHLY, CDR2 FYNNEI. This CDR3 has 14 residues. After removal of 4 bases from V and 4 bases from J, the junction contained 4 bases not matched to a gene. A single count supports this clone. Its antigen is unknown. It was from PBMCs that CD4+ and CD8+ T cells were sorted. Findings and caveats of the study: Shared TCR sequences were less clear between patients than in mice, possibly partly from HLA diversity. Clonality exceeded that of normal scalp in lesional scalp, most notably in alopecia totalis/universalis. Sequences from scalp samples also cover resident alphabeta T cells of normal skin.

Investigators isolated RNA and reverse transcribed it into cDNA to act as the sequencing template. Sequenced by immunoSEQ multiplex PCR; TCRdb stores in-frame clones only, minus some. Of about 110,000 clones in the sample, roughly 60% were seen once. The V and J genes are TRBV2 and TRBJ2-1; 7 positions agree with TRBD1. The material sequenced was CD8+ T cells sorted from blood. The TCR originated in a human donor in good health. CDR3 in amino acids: CASSGGTEYNEQFF. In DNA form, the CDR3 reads TGTGCCAGCAGTGGAGGGACAGAATACAATGAGCAGTTCTTC. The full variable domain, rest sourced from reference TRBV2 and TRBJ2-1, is EPEVTQTPSHQVTQMGQEVILRCVPISNHLYFYWYRQILGQKVEFLVSFYNNEISEKSEIFDDQFSVERPDGSNFTLKIRSTKLEDSAMYFCASSGGTEYNEQFFGPGTRLTVL.